This T cell receptor beta chain emerged from a study of T cell repertoires and HLA-DP antigens. Turning to the study itself: Versus self, one alloantigen differed at one groove amino acid, the other at about 10. Sorted CD137+CD4+ samples averaged approximately 200 ng DNA; pre-culture CD4+ samples, roughly 1,300 ng. Donors were two male and one female, aged 18-to-29 to 60-to-69.

To note about this clone: The target antigen is unknown.

The PCR primers covered 54 TRBV and 13 TRBJ segments. Generated by immunoSEQ multiplex PCR, the TCRdb table keeps only in-frame clones and is missing some. The repertoire includes more than 90,000 clones, 85% to 95% of them detected once, and approximately 0.25% sits in the top ten. The clonotype originates from a woman between 18 and 29 years old in good health and CMV-seronegative. The specimen was CD4+ T cells from PBMCs.

In DNA form, the CDR3 reads TGCGCCAGCAGCTCCCTCGGGGCCAGGGACAATGAGCAGTTCTTC. Its protein is CASSSLGARDNEQFF. V gene TRBV5-1 combines with J gene TRBJ2-1, with D tentatively TRBD1 or TRBD2 (5 bases each). Trimming pared 3 bases from V and 5 bases from J, leaving 15 bases between. The germline V gene encodes CDR1 SGHRS and CDR2 YFSETQ. The CDR3 spans 15 residues.